Given below is one TCR beta chain in context. Germline V gene lookup returns CDR1 SGHNT and CDR2 YYREEE (reference sequence). The CDR3 is 13 amino acids. Trimming took 1 base from V and 6 from J; bases not matched to a gene: 4. The table came from immunoSEQ multiplex PCR; TCRdb's copy has only in-frame clones and leaves some out. This table has approximately 2.5 million clones, 90% to 95% appearing once. These data originate in a study of shared clonotypes between healthy human individuals. V gene TRBV5-4 combines with J gene TRBJ2-7, with 7 bases fitting TRBD1. This sequence originates from a man in his late teens or twenties in good health. Some clones in this sample may be carry-over from other donors' samples. The sample taken for sequencing was naive CD4+ T cells from PBMCs. Subset defined: CD45RA+ positively selected. In DNA, the CDR3 is TGTGCCAGCAGCTTGACAGGGGCCTCCGAGCAGTACTTC. Its translation: CASSLTGASEQYF.